One and the same sample provided the 15 T cell receptor beta chains below, sequenced in a study of blood T cell repertoires in COVID-19. Repertoires were generated with immunoSEQ multiplex PCR, while TCRdb's copy carries only in-frame clones and drops some. The sample consists of around 190,000 clones, around 86% of them appearing once. Sequencing used peripheral blood. The receptors were sampled from a woman aged 70 to 79 with COVID-19, enrolled during active disease.

This clone was detected only once. The chain couples TRBV11-2 to TRBJ2-7, with D possibly being TRBD2 (5 bases). Germline CDR1 is SGHAT and CDR2 is FQNNGV. The CDR3 is 15 residues long. Trimming cost V 5 bases and J 4 bases, with 18 bases left between them. CDR3 sequence (DNA): TGTGCCAGCAGCCTTAGCGCACCTTGGGGATACGAGCAGTACTTC. Translating gives CASSLSAPWGYEQYF.

V is TRBV20-1 and J is TRBJ2-7, with TRBD2 matching over 9 bases. With V trimmed by 3 bases and J by 5 bases, 14 bases remained unmatched. There are 16 residues in the CDR3. Germline V lookup: CDR1 DFQATT, CDR2 SNEGSKA (reference sequence). CDR3: CSASYASGRWVNEQYF. The CDR3 coding sequence is TGCAGTGCTAGTTATGCCAGCGGGAGGTGGGTTAACGAGCAGTACTTC.

This clone was seen once. This chain joins TRBV4-3 and TRBJ2-5; TRBD2 matches 9 bases. Looked up from germline, CDR1 is LGHNA and CDR2 is YSLEER. The CDR3 extends over 16 amino acids. Trimming at V came to 4 bases and at J to 1 base, leaving 7 bases not matched to a gene. The CDR3 bases are TGCGCCAGCAGCCCGGGACTAGCCTCCTTCCAAGAGACCCAGTACTTC. It is translated as CASSPGLASFQETQYF.

The chain links TRBV7-9 to TRBJ1-4, with TRBD1 as a possible D gene (5 bases). In germline, CDR1 is SEHNR, CDR2 FQNEAQ (reference sequence). Deletions cut 1 base from V and 4 bases from J, with 10 bases between. The CDR3 spans 15 residues. The CDR3 protein is CASSLGRQINEKLFF. The DNA for the CDR3 is TGTGCCAGCAGCTTAGGCCGACAGATTAATGAAAAACTGTTTTTT.

V and J are TRBV6-1 and TRBJ2-3, with 10 bases fitting TRBD2. Germline CDR1 reads MNHNS; CDR2 reads SASEGT. The CDR3 is 17 amino acids. V shed 1 base and J 2 bases; nucleotides not matched to a gene: 6. In DNA form, the CDR3 reads TGTGCCAGCAGTGAAGGGGTTAGCGGGAGGACCACAGATACGCAGTATTTT. It codes for CASSEGVSGRTTDTQYF.

This clone has only a few counts. The rearrangement joins TRBV2 to TRBJ1-5; D remains unclear. Trimming stripped 6 bases from V and 2 bases from J, with 8 bases between. The CDR3 is 13 amino acids. Germline V lookup: CDR1 SNHLY, CDR2 FYNNEI. Here the CDR3 reads CASRSYGNQPQHF. The CDR3 bases are TGTGCCAGCAGGTCCTACGGCAATCAGCCCCAGCATTTT. Drawing the rest from reference TRBV2 and TRBJ1-5, the complete variable domain is EPEVTQTPSHQVTQMGQEVILRCVPISNHLYFYWYRQILGQKVEFLVSFYNNEISEKSEIFDDQFSVERPDGSNFTLKIRSTKLEDSAMYFCASRSYGNQPQHFGDGTRLSIL.

The gene calls are TRBV3-1 (or the pseudogene TRBV3-2) and TRBJ2-5; 13 bases line up with TRBD2. CDR3 length equals 15 residues. V lost 5 bases and J lost 4; bases outside the gene matches: 4. From germline, CDR1 is LGHDT and CDR2 YNNKEL (reference sequence). CDR3 coding DNA: TGTGCCAGCAGCTCCCGGACTAGCGGGAGAGAGACCCAGTACTTC. It codes for CASSSRTSGRETQYF.

In this sample, this clone turned up a few times. The chain uses TRBV27 and TRBJ2-3; a possible D gene is TRBD2 (5 bases). Germline V gives CDR1 MNHEY, CDR2 SMNVEV (reference sequence). Trimming removed 6 bases at V and 0 bases at J, with 7 bases between. The CDR3 contains 13 residues. CDR3 sequence reads: CASRRTSTDTQYF. The CDR3 DNA is TGTGCCAGCAGAAGGACTAGCACAGATACGCAGTATTTT.

The gene calls are TRBV5-1 and TRBJ1-1, with 8 nucleotides matching TRBD1. From germline, CDR1 is SGHRS and CDR2 YFSETQ. The CDR3 consists of 13 residues. J lost 3 bases, V lost 4 bases, and 2 bases had no gene match. In DNA form, the CDR3 reads TGCGCCAGCAGCCAGACAGGGGACACTGAAGCTTTCTTT. It yields the protein CASSQTGDTEAFF.

The J gene is TRBJ2-7, the V gene TRBV7-2, with 9 bases fitting TRBD2. Germline V gene sequence: CDR1 SGHTA, CDR2 FQGNSA. After removal of 4 bases from V and 0 bases from J, the junction contained 4 bases not matched to a gene. The CDR3 loop spans 15 amino acids. The CDR3 region has the DNA TGTGCCAGCAGCTCCGGAGCGGGAGGCTCCTACGAGCAGTACTTC. It specifies CASSSGAGGSYEQYF.

V is TRBV6-5 and J is TRBJ1-2, with TRBD1 identical over 7 bases. With 7 bases clipped from V and 5 bases from J, the junction kept 10 bases outside the gene matches. CDR1 MNHEY and CDR2 SVGAGI come from the germline V gene. This CDR3 has 14 amino acids. The CDR3 reads CASTDRTGLYGYTF. The CDR3 DNA reads as TGTGCCAGCACCGATCGGACAGGCTTATATGGCTACACCTTC.

V is TRBV18 and J is TRBJ2-7; 8 nucleotides align to TRBD2. The CDR3 consists of 15 residues. Germline V lookup: CDR1 KGHSH, CDR2 LQKENI. Germline trimming cut 2 bases from V and 0 bases from J; bases unmatched to any gene: 3. The chain's CDR3 is CASSPSGSSSYEQYF. The CDR3 coding sequence is TGTGCCAGCTCACCAAGCGGGAGTAGCTCCTACGAGCAGTACTTC.

The chain uses TRBV5-6 and TRBJ2-6, with TRBD1 matching 8 bases. The CDR3 is 17 amino acids. Germline V gene sequence: CDR1 SGHDT, CDR2 YYEEEE. The trim removed 3 bases at V and 3 bases at J, leaving 8 bases unmatched. The chain's CDR3 is CASSWRQGAFGANVLTF. CDR3 bases: TGTGCCAGCAGCTGGCGGCAGGGGGCGTTTGGGGCCAACGTCCTGACTTTC. Full variable domain (missing parts from reference TRBV5-6 and TRBJ2-6): DAGVTQSPTHLIKTRGQQVTLRCSPKSGHDTVSWYQQALGQGPQFIFQYYEEEERQRGNFPDRFSGHQFPNYSSELNVNALLLGDSALYLCASSWRQGAFGANVLTFGAGSRLTVL.

This chain joins TRBV6-5 and TRBJ1-5, with D possibly matching TRBD1 (6 bases). This CDR3 is built from 13 residues. Germline CDR1 and CDR2: MNHEY and SVGAGI. The V end lost 8 bases, the J end lost 7 bases, and 15 bases lay between the germline ends. CDR3 amino acids: CASSIKGDQPQHF. The CDR3 DNA reads TGTGCCAGCTCAATTAAGGGGGACCAGCCCCAGCATTTT.

For this clone: This sample includes further DNA sequences coding for the same CDR3. The V gene is TRBV5-1, the J gene TRBJ2-7, with TRBD1 matching 9 bases. From germline, CDR1 is SGHRS and CDR2 YFSETQ. This CDR3 is built from 14 residues. V was pared by 3 bases and J by 1 base, with 2 bases of the junction left unmatched. CDR3 loop: CASSSTGGSYEQYF. As DNA, the CDR3 is TGCGCCAGCAGCTCGACAGGGGGGTCCTACGAGCAGTACTTC. Looking up the rest from reference TRBV5-1 and TRBJ2-7 gives the full variable domain: KAGVTQTPRYLIKTRGQQVTLSCSPISGHRSVSWYQQTPGQGLQFLFEYFSETQRNKGNFPGRFSGRQFSNSRSEMNVSTLELGDSALYLCASSSTGGSYEQYFGPGTRLTVT.